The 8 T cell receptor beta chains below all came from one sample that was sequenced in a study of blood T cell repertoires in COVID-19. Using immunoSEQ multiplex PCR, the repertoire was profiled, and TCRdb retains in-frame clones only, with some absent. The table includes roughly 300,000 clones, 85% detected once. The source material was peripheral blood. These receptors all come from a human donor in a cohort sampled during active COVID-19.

The CDR3 is CASSSPGREQPQHF. The CDR3 bases are TGTGCCAGCAGCTCCCCAGGGAGGGAACAGCCCCAGCATTTT. The J gene is TRBJ1-5, the V gene TRBV4-2; D might be TRBD1 (5 bases). Trimming removed 5 bases from V and 7 bases from J, with 15 bases in between. Germline V gives CDR1 LGHNA, CDR2 YNFKEQ. This CDR3 spans 14 amino acids.

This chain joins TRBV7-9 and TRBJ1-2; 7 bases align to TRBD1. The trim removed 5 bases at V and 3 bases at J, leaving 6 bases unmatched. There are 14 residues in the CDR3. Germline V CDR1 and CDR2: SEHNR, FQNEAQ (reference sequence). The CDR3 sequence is CASSMMDRYYGYTF. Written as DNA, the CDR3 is TGTGCCAGCAGCATGATGGACAGGTACTATGGCTACACCTTC.

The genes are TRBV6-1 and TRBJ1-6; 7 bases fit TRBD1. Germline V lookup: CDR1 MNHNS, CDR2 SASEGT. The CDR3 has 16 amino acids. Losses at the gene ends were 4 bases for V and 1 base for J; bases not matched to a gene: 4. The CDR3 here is CASSGRQGSYNSPLHF. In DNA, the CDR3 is TGTGCCAGCAGTGGACGACAGGGATCCTATAATTCACCCCTCCACTTT.

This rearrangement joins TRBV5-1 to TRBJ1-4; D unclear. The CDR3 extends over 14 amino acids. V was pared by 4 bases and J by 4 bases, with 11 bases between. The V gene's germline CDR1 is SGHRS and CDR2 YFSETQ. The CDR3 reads CASSHGLSNEKLFF. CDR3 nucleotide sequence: TGCGCCAGCAGCCACGGACTGAGTAATGAAAAACTGTTTTTT.

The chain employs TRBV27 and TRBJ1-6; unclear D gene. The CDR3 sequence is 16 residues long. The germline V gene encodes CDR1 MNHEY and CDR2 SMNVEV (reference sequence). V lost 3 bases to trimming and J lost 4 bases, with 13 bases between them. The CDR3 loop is CASSFMALQYNSPLHF. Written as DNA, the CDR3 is TGTGCCAGCAGTTTTATGGCTTTACAATATAATTCACCCCTCCACTTT.

The CDR3 DNA reads TGCAGCGTTGGTTTACAGGGAGCCTACGAGCAGTACTTC. This codes for CSVGLQGAYEQYF. The chain has TRBV29-1 and TRBJ2-7; the D gene is possibly TRBD1 (6 bases). The V gene's germline CDR1 is SQVTM and CDR2 ANQGSEA. The V and J ends lost 4 bases and 2 bases respectively, with 12 bases between them. The CDR3 runs to 13 residues.

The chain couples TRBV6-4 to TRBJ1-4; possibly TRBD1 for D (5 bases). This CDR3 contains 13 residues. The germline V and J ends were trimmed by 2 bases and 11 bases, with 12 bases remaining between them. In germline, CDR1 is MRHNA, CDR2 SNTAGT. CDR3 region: CASSDGASGKLFF. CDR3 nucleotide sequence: TGTGCCAGCAGTGACGGGGCCTCCGGGAAACTGTTTTTT.

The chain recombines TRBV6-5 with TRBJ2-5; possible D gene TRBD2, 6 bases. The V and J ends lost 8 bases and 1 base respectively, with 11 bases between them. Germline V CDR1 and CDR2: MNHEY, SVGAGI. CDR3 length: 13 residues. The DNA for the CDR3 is TGTGCCAGCTCCCAAGCGGGCCAAGAGACCCAGTACTTC. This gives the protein CASSQAGQETQYF.